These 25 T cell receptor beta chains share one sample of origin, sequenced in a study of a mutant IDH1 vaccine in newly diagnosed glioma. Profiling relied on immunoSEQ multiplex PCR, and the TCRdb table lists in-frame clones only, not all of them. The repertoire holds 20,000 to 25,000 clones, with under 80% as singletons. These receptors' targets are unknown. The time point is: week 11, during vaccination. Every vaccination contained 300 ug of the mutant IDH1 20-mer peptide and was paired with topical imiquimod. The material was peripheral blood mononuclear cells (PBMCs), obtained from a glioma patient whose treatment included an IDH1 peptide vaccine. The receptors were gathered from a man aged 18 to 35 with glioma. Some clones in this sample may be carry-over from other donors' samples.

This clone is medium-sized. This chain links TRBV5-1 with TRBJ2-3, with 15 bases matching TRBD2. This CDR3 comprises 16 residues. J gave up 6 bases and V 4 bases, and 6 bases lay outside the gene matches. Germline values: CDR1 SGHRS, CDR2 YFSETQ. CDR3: CASSVGTSGGWDTQYF. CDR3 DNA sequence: TGCGCCAGCAGCGTCGGGACTAGCGGGGGGTGGGATACGCAGTATTTT.

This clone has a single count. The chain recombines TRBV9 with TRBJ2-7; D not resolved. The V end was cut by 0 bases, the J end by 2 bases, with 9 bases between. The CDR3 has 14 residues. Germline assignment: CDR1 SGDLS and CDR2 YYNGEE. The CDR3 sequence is CASSVGDGAYEQYF. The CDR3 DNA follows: TGTGCCAGCAGCGTAGGCGACGGCGCCTACGAGCAGTACTTC. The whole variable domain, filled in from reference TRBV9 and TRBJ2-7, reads DSGVTQTPKHLITATGQRVTLRCSPRSGDLSVYWYQQSLDQGLQFLIQYYNGEERAKGNILERFSAQQFPDLHSELNLSSLELGDSALYFCASSVGDGAYEQYFGPGTRLTVT.

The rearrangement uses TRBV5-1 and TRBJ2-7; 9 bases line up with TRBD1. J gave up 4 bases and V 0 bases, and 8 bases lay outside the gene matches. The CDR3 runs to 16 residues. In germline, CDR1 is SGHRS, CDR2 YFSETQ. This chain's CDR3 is CASSLGGGQGSYEQYF. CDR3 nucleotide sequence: TGCGCCAGCAGCTTGGGAGGTGGACAGGGGTCGTACGAGCAGTACTTC.

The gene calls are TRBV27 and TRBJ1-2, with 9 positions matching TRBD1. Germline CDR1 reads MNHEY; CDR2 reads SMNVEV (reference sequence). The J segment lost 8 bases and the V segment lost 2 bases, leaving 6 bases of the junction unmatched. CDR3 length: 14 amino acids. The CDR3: CASSLTTGGAGYTF. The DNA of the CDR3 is TGTGCCAGCAGTTTAACTACAGGGGGCGCCGGCTACACCTTC.

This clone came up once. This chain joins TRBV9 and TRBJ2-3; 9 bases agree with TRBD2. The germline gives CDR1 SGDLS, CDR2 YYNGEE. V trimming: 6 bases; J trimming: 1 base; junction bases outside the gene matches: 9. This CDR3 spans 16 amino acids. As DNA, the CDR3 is TGTGCCAGCACCTTAACGACTAGCGGCGGCACAGATACGCAGTATTTT. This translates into CASTLTTSGGTDTQYF.

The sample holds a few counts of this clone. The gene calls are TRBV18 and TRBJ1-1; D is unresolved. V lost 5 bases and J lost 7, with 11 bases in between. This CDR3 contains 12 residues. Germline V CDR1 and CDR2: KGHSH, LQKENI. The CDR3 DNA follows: TGTGCCAGCTCATCCACTAGAAATGAAGCTTTCTTT. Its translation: CASSSTRNEAFF.

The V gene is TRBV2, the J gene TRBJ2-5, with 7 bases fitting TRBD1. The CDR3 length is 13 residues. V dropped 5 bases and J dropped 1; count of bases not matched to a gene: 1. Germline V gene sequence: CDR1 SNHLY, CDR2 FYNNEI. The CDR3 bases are TGTGCCAGCAGTCGGGACAGCCAAGAGACCCAGTACTTC. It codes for CASSRDSQETQYF.

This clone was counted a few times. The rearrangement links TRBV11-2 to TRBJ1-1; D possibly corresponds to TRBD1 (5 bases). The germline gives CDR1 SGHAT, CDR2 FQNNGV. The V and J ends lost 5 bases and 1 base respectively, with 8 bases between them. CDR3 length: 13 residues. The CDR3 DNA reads TGTGCCAGCAGCATGGGGACGAACACTGAAGCTTTCTTT. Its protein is CASSMGTNTEAFF.

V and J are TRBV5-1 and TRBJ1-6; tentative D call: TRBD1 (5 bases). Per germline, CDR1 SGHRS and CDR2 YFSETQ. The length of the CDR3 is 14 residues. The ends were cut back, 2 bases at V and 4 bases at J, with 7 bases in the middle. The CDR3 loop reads CASSLNRYNSPLHF. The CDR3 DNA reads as TGCGCCAGCAGCTTAAACAGGTATAATTCACCCCTCCACTTT. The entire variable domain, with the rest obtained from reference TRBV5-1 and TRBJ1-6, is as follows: KAGVTQTPRYLIKTRGQQVTLSCSPISGHRSVSWYQQTPGQGLQFLFEYFSETQRNKGNFPGRFSGRQFSNSRSEMNVSTLELGDSALYLCASSLNRYNSPLHFGNGTRLTVT.

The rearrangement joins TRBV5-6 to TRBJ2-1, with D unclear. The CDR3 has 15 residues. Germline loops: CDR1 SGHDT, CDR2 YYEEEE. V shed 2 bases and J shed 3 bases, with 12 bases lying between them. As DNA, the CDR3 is TGTGCCAGCAGCTTTGACACGGTCGGCTACAATGAGCAGTTCTTC. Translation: CASSFDTVGYNEQFF.

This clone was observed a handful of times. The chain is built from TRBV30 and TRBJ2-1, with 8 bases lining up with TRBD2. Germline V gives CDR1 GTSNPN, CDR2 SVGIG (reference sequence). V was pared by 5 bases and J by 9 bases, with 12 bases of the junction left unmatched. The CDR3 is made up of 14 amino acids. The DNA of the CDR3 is TGTGCCTGGCGGCTAGCGGGTTCGTACCCTGAGCAGTTCTTC. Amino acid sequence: CAWRLAGSYPEQFF. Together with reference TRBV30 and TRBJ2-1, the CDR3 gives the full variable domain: SQTIHQWPATLVQPVGSPLSLECTVEGTSNPNLYWYRQAAGRGLQLLFYSVGIGQISSEVPQNLSASRPQDRQFILSSKKLLLSDSGFYLCAWRLAGSYPEQFFGPGTRLTVL.

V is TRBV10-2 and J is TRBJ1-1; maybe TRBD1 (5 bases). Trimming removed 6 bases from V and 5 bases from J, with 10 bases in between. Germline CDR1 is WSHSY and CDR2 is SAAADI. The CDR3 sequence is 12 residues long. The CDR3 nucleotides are TGCGCCAGCAGGCAGGGAGGGACTGAAGCTTTCTTT. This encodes CASRQGGTEAFF.

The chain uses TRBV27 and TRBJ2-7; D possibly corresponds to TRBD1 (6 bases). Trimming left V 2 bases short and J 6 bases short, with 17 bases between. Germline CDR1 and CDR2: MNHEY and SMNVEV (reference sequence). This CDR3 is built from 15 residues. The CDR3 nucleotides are TGTGCCAGCAGTTTAGCAGGCAGGGGACCATCCGAGCAGTACTTC. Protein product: CASSLAGRGPSEQYF.

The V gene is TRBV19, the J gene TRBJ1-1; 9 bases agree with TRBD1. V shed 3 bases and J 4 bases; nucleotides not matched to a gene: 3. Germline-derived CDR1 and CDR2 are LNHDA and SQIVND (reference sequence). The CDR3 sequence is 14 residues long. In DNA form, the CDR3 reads TGTGCCAGTAGTATGGGACAGGGCGTCACTGAAGCTTTCTTT. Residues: CASSMGQGVTEAFF. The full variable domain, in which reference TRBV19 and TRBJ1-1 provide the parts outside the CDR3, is DGGITQSPKYLFRKEGQNVTLSCEQNLNHDAMYWYRQDPGQGLRLIYYSQIVNDFQKGDIAEGYSVSREKKESFPLTVTSAQKNPTAFYLCASSMGQGVTEAFFGQGTRLTVV.

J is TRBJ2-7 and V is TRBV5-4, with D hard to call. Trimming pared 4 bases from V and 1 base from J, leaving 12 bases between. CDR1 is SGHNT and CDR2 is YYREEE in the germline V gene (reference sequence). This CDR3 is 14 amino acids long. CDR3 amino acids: CASSGKDGSYEQYF. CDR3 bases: TGTGCCAGCAGCGGGAAGGACGGATCCTACGAGCAGTACTTC.

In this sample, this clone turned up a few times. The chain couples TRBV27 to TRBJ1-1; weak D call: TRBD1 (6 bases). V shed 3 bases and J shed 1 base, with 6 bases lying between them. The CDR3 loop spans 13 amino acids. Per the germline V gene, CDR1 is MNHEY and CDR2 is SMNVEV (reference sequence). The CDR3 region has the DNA TGTGCCAGCAGTTTGGGACAGAACACTGAAGCTTTCTTT. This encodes CASSLGQNTEAFF.

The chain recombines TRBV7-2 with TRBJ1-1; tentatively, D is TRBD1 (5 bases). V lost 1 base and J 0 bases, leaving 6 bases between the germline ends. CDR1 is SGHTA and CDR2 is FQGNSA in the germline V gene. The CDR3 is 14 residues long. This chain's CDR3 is CASSLGQMNTEAFF. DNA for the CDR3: TGTGCCAGCAGCTTAGGACAGATGAACACTGAAGCTTTCTTT.

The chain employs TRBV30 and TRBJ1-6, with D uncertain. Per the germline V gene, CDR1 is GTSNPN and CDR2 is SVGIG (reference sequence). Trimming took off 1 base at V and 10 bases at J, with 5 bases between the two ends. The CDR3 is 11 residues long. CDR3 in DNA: TGTGCCTGGAGTGCGGGATCACCCCTCCACTTT. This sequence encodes CAWSAGSPLHF.

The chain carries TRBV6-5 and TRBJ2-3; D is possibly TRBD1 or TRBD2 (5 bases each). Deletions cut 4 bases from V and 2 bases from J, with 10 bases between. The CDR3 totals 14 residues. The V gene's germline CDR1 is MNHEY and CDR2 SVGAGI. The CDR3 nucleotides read TGTGCCAGCAGTTCCGGGACCTTCACAGATACGCAGTATTTT. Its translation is CASSSGTFTDTQYF.

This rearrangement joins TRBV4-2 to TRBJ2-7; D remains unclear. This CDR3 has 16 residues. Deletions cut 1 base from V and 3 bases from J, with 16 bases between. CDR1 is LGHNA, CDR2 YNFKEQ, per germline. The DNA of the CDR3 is TGTGCCAGCAGCCAAGTTCCCGCCGGACCATACTACGAGCAGTACTTC. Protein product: CASSQVPAGPYYEQYF.

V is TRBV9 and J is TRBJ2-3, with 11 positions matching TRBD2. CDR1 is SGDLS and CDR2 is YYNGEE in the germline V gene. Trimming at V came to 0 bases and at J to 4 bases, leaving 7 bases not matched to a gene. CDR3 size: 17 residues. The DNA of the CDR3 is TGTGCCAGCAGCGTAGGATTAGCGGGAGGGCCATCAGATACGCAGTATTTT. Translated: CASSVGLAGGPSDTQYF.

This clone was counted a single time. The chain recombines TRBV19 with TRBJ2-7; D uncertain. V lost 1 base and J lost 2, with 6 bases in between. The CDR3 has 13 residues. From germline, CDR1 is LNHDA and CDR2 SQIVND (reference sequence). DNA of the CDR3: TGTGCCAGTAGTATAGGTTGGCCCTACGAGCAGTACTTC. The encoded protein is CASSIGWPYEQYF.

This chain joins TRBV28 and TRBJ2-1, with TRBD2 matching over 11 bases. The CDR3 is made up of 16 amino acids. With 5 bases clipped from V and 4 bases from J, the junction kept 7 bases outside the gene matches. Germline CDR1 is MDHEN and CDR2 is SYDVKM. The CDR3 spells CASSPWGLAVYNEQFF. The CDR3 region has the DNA TGTGCCAGCAGTCCGTGGGGACTAGCGGTATACAATGAGCAGTTCTTC.

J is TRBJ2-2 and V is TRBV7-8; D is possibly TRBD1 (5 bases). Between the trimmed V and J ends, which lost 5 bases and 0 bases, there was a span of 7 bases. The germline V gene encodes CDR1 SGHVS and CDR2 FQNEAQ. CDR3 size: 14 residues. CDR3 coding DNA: TGTGCCAGCAGCAGGGGCTCGAACACCGGGGAGCTGTTTTTT. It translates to CASSRGSNTGELFF.

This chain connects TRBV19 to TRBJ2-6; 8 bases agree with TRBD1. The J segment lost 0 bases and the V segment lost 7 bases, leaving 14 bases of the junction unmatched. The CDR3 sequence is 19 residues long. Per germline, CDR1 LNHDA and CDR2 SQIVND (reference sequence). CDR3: CASIASRTGRSSGANVLTF. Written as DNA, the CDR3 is TGTGCCAGTATTGCCTCCCGGACAGGGCGATCCTCTGGGGCCAACGTCCTGACTTTC.